A few counts support the clone carrying this TCR beta chain. The entry originates in a study of blood T cell repertoires in COVID-19. Study-level information: From T cells, B-cell-depleted T cells, or PBMCs came the material, which was cDNA or gDNA.

Per the original data handling: Estimates of nucleated cell counts were drawn from the amplification of reference gene primers. Sequencing used immunoSEQ multiplex PCR; TCRdb keeps in-frame clones, though not all of them. Clone size and V and J calls were adopted from that table, with D and trimming inferred from the DNA. This sample has more than 350,000 clones, with roughly nine tenths found just once. The germline V gene has CDR1 SGDLS and CDR2 YYNGEE. This CDR3 comprises 15 residues. Trimming took 3 bases from V and 2 from J, leaving 12 bases between them. Recovered status in Cohort 3 required two negative PCRs, clearance, or symptom resolution.

The sequenced sample was PBMCs or T cells enriched from blood (not recorded which). The rearrangement uses TRBV9 and TRBJ1-5; D gene uncertain. The receptor's source is a man aged 18-30 years who had recovered from COVID-19. CDR3 sequence reads: CASSADGEGNQPQHF. The CDR3 DNA is TGTGCCAGCAGCGCCGATGGCGAGGGCAATCAGCCCCAGCATTTT.